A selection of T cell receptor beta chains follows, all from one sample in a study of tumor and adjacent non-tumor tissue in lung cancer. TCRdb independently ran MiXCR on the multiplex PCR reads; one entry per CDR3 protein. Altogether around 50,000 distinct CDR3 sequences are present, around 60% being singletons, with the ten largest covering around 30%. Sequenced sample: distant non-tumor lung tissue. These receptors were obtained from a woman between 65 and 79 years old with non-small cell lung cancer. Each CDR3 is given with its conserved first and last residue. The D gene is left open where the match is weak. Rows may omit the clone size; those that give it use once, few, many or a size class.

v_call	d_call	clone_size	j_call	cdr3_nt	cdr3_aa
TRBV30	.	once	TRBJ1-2	TGTGCCTGCAGTGACGCTAACTATGGCTACACCTTC	CACSDANYGYTF
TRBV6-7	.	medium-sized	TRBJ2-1	TGTGCCAGCAGTTACGCCTGGACGGTGTTGGATGAGCAGTTCTTC	CASSYAWTVLDEQFF
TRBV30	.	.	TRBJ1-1	TGTGCCTGGAATCGGGACGCTGAAGCTTTCTTT	CAWNRDAEAFF
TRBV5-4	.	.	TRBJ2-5	TGTGCCGGCAGCTTGGAAGGAACGGGAGTAGACAGCTTCCAAGAGACCCAGTACTTC	CAGSLEGTGVDSFQETQYF
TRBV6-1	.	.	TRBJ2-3	TGTGCCAGCAGTGAAGCCCGAGGGGGGGGGCTACACAGGTACGCAGTATTT	CASSEARGGGLHRYAVF
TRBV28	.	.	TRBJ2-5	TGTGCCAGCACCTCCAGTTGGCTCCAAGAGACCCAGTACTTC	CASTSSWLQETQYF
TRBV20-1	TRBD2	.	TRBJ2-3	TGCAGTGTACGCCCTGTCTCAGGACTAGCCACAGATACGCGGTATTTT	CSVRPVSGLATDTRYF
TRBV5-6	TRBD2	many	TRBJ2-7	TGTGCCAGCAGCCTACCGGGGGGCTCCTACGAGCAGTACTTC	CASSLPGGSYEQYF
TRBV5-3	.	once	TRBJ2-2	TGTGCCAGAAACTTGTCAATCTGGACCGAGGAGCTGTTTTTT	CARNLSIWTEELFF
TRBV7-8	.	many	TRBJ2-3	TGTGCCAGCAGCGGCATTATAAGGCGTGGTCGCGCAGATACGCAGTATTTT	CASSGIIRRGRADTQYF
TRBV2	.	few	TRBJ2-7	TGTGCCAGCAGTGAGCGGGCCCACGAGCAGTACTTC	CASSERAHEQYF
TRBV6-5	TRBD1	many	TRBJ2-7	TGTGCCAGCAGTGCCGGGACAGGGGCTTACGAGCAGTACTTC	CASSAGTGAYEQYF
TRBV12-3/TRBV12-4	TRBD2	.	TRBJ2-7	TGTGCCAGCAGTTTAAAACCGGGTAGGCGGGAGATAATCTACGAGCAGTACTTC	CASSLKPGRREIIYEQYF
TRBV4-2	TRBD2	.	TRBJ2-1	TGTACCGACAGCCAGATGACTAGCGGGAGTGATGAGCAGTTCTTC	CTDSQMTSGSDEQFF
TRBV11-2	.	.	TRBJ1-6	TGTGCCAGCAGCTTATCTCCCATCCCCTCCTATAATTCACCCCTCCACTTT	CASSLSPIPSYNSPLHF
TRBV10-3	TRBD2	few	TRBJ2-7	TGTGCCGTCAGTGAAGGGACTAGCGGGAGCTATGAGCAGTACTTC	CAVSEGTSGSYEQYF
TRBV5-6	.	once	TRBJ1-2	TGTGCCAGCAGCTTTTGGCAGGGGACGCGAGGCTACACTTTC	CASSFWQGTRGYTF
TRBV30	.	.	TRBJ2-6	TGTGCCTTGAAACAAGTAAGCCTCAGCTCTGAGGCCAACGTCCCGACTTTC	CALKQVSLSSEANVPTF
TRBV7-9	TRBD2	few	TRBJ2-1	TGTGTCAGCAGCTCCCCACGCGGGGGCAATGAGCAGTTCTTC	CVSSSPRGGNEQFF
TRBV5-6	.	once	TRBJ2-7	TGTGCCAGTAGCTTGGATGGGGAAGGTCGGGACGAGCAGCACTTC	CASSLDGEGRDEQHF
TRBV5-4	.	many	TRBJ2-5	TGTGCCAGCAGCTTGGGGGGGGCGGATCAAGAGACCCAGTACTTC	CASSLGGADQETQYF
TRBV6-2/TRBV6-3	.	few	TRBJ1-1	TGTGCCAGCAGTTACTCGTTGTCAGGATGGGACGCTGAAGCTTTCTTT	CASSYSLSGWDAEAFF
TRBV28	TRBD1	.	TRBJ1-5	TGTGTCAGCAGTTCAACGACAGGGACCCCCCATCGGCCCCAGCATTTT	CVSSSTTGTPHRPQHF
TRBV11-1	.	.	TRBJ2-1	TGTGCCAGCAGCTTTCCCCTGTGTGAGTGCCCCTACAATGAGCAGTTCTTC	CASSFPLCECPYNEQFF
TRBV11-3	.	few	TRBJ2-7	TGTACCAGCAGCTTAGAGATAATTGAGGTTTTATGGTACGAGCAGTACTTC	CTSSLEIIEVLWYEQYF
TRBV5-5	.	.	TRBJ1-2	TGTACCAGCAGCTCTACCGGGACTAAGCTCTATGGCTACACCTTC	CTSSSTGTKLYGYTF
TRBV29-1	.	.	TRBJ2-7	TGCAGCGTGTTACCCCCAGGGGGAGGTGAGCAGTACTTC	CSVLPPGGGEQYF
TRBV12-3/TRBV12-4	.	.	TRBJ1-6	TGTGCCAGCAGTTTCCAGGGATCACCCCCCCACTTT	CASSFQGSPPHF
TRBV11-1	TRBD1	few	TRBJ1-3	TGCTCCAGCAGCCTATGGACAGGGCGATCTGGAAACACCATATATTTT	CSSSLWTGRSGNTIYF
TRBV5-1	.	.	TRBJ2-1	TGCGCCAGCGGCGCGGGACCCGAGGTCTACAATGAGCAGTTCTTC	CASGAGPEVYNEQFF
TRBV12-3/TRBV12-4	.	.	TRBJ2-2	TGTGCCAGCAGCGAATTGGGTACCGAGGAGCTGTTTTTT	CASSELGTEELFF
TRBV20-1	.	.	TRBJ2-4	TGCAATGCTCGTGGGAACCTGAACATTCAGTACTTC	CNARGNLNIQYF
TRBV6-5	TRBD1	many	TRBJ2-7	TGTGCCAGCAGTTCGGGACAGGGTTACGAGCAGTACTTC	CASSSGQGYEQYF
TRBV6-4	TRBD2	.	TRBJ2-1	TGTGCCAGCAAGAGCGGGAGGGAGGCCAATGAGAAGTTCTTC	CASKSGREANEKFF
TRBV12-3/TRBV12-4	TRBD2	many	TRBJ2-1	TGTGCCAGCAGTCCTCCCCCCCTAGCGGGTTTCTACAATGAGCAGTCCTTC	CASSPPPLAGFYNEQSF
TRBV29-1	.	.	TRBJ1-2	TGCGGGCTATTAGGGACGACCTATGGCTACACCTTC	CGLLGTTYGYTF
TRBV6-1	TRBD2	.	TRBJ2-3	TGTGCCAGCAGTCGCGGGGGGTGCGTGAGCACAGATACGCAGTATTTT	CASSRGGCVSTDTQYF
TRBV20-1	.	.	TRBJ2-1	TGCAGTGCTAGTCAGGGAGGAGTGGGCGAGCAGTTCTTC	CSASQGGVGEQFF
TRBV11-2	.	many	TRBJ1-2	TGTGCCAGCAGCTCCAGAGGGTATGGCTACACCTTC	CASSSRGYGYTF
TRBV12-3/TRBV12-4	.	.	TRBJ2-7	TGTGTCGGCAGTTTGGGAGACGAGCAGTACTTC	CVGSLGDEQYF
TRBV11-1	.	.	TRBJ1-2	TGTGCCAGCAGTCGTTCGGGAGTTGCCTATAGCTACACCTTC	CASSRSGVAYSYTF
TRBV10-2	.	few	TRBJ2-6	TGCGCCAACAGGGTAGTCCTCTCTGGGGTCAACGTCCTGACTTTC	CANRVVLSGVNVLTF
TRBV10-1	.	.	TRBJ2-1	TGCGCCAGCAGTTGGACTGCCGGAACAATGAATGAGCAGTTCTTC	CASSWTAGTMNEQFF
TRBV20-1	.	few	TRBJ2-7	TGCAGTGCTAGGGAGACAGTAGGGAAATATGAGCAGTACTTC	CSARETVGKYEQYF
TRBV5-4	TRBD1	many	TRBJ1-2	TGTGCCAGCAGGACCGGGACAGTACCCTACACCTTC	CASRTGTVPYTF
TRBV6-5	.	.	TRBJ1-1	TGTGCCAGCAGTTACTCGACCGCCCGCATTTTCTTT	CASSYSTARIFF
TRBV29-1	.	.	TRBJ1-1	TGCAACGTTGGAGATCAGGGCAGGGTGAAGGATTTCTTT	CNVGDQGRVKDFF
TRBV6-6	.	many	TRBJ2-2	TGTGCCAGCAGATTTAGCGGGAACACCGGGGAGCTGTTTTTT	CASRFSGNTGELFF
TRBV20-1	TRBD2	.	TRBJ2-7	TGCAGTGCATCGCGGGAGTTGGAACTCCACGAGCAGTACTTC	CSASRELELHEQYF